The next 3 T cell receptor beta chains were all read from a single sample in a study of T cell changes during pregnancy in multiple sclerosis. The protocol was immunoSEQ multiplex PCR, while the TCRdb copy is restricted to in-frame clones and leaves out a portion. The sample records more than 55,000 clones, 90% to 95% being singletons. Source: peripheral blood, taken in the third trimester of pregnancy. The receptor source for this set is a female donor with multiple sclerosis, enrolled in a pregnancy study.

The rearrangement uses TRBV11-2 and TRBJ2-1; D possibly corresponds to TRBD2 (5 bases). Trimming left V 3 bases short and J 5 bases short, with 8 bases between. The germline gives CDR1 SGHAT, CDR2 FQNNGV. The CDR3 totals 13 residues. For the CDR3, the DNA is TGTGCCAGCAGCTTCAGAGGGAACAATGAGCAGTTCTTC. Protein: CASSFRGNNEQFF.

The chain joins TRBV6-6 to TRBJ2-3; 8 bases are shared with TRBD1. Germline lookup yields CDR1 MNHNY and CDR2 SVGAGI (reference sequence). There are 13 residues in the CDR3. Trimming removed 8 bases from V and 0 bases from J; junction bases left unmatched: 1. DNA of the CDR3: TGTGCCAGCCGACAGGGGAGCACAGATACGCAGTATTTT. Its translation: CASRQGSTDTQYF.

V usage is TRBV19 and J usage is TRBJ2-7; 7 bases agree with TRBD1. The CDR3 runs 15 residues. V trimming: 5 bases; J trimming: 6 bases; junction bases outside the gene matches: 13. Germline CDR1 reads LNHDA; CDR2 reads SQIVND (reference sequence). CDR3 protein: CASSSSQTGWSEQYF. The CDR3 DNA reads TGTGCCAGTAGTTCGTCACAGACAGGGTGGTCCGAGCAGTACTTC.